The rows below give T cell receptor beta chains drawn from one sample of a study of T cell responses to AZD1222 COVID-19 vaccine. TCRdb's table, derived via immunoSEQ multiplex PCR, lists solely in-frame clones and lacks some. Counted here are roughly 140,000 clones, approximately 85% occurring once; the ten biggest clones make up about 4%. Sample: peripheral blood, taken on day 0 of MenACWY control vaccination. Every receptor here comes from an adult in good health. Both conserved end residues are part of each CDR3. The D gene is left open where the match is weak. Clone sizes are given selectively: once, few, many, or a class where the clone is expanded.

V	J	D	size	CDR3	DNA
TRBV6-5	TRBJ2-6	TRBD1	NA	CASRDRARGANVLTF	TGTGCCAGCAGGGACAGGGCGCGGGGGGCCAACGTCCTGACTTTC
TRBV3-1/TRBV3-2	TRBJ1-6	NA	NA	CASSQEGQRAPLHF	TGTGCCAGCAGCCAAGAAGGGCAAAGGGCTCCCCTCCACTTT
TRBV6-4	TRBJ1-1	NA	NA	CASSDSKGGPTEAFF	TGTGCCAGCAGTGACTCGAAGGGGGGGCCCACTGAAGCTTTCTTT
TRBV5-5	TRBJ1-2	NA	once	CASSLGSNYGYTF	TGTGCCAGCAGCTTGGGTTCAAACTATGGCTACACCTTC
TRBV28	TRBJ1-5	NA	NA	CASSFWRFSGQPQHF	TGTGCCAGCAGTTTTTGGCGGTTTTCGGGTCAGCCCCAGCATTTT
TRBV7-9	TRBJ2-7	NA	NA	CASSLEALEQYF	TGTGCCAGCAGCTTAGAGGCTCTCGAGCAGTACTTC
TRBV21-1	TRBJ1-5	NA	NA	CASSKVGAGDNQPQHF	TGTGCCAGCAGCAAAGTTGGGGCAGGGGACAATCAGCCCCAGCATTTT
TRBV4-2	TRBJ2-3	TRBD2	few	CASSQDRLLSGGGTDTQYF	TGTGCCAGCAGCCAAGATCGGTTACTGAGCGGGGGGGGCACAGATACGCAGTATTTT
TRBV25-1	TRBJ1-1	NA	NA	CASSRTGSDAEAFF	TGTGCCAGCAGCCGAACAGGGTCGGACGCTGAAGCTTTCTTT
TRBV11-2	TRBJ1-2	TRBD1	NA	CASSLVGQGKYTF	TGTGCCAGCAGCTTAGTGGGACAGGGGAAATACACCTTC
TRBV10-1	TRBJ2-1	TRBD2	NA	CASSGGLATYNEQFF	TGCGCCAGCAGTGGAGGACTAGCGACTTACAATGAGCAGTTCTTC
TRBV7-2	TRBJ1-3	TRBD1	NA	CASSLTHTGVGNTIYF	TGTGCCAGCAGCTTAACACACACAGGGGTTGGAAACACCATATATTTT
TRBV2	TRBJ1-5	NA	NA	CASSVGEGQPQHF	TGTGCCAGCAGTGTAGGGGAGGGTCAGCCCCAGCATTTT
TRBV19	TRBJ1-2	TRBD1	NA	CASSPDRGGYGYTF	TGTGCCAGCTCGCCGGACAGGGGTGGCTATGGCTACACCTTC
TRBV3-1/TRBV3-2	TRBJ2-3	NA	NA	CASSQVFHGLRSTDTQYF	TGTGCCAGCAGCCAAGTGTTCCACGGGTTAAGAAGCACAGATACGCAGTATTTT
TRBV30	TRBJ2-4	TRBD1	NA	CAWTLQGAGGAKNIQYF	TGTGCCTGGACCCTACAGGGGGCAGGGGGAGCCAAAAACATTCAGTACTTC
TRBV10-3	TRBJ2-5	NA	once	CAISGPGGPQETQYF	TGTGCCATCAGCGGGCCCGGTGGGCCTCAAGAGACCCAGTACTTC
TRBV2	TRBJ1-4	NA	once	CASSEHSEKLFF	TGTGCCAGCAGTGAGCACAGCGAAAAACTGTTTTTT
TRBV7-9	TRBJ1-5	NA	NA	CASSRSIGGNHSNQPQHF	TGTGCCAGCAGCCGATCCATTGGCGGAAACCATAGCAATCAGCCCCAGCATTTT
TRBV18	TRBJ2-7	NA	NA	CASSPGRGVVEQYF	TGTGCCAGCTCACCGGGCAGGGGAGTAGTCGAGCAGTACTTC